This T cell receptor (beta chain) appears in the sequencing data of a study of cytotoxic CD8 clonotypes in ibrutinib-treated CLL. Clones were read by immunoSEQ multiplex PCR, and TCRdb kept only the in-frame ones, dropping some. The table shows over 200,000 clones, with approximately 75% occurring only once. V was cut by 5 bases and J by 6 bases, with 12 bases left in between. The CDR3 covers 13 residues. CDR1 and CDR2 (germline): SGHAT, FQDESV (reference sequence). Sequencing was performed on PBMCs, taken after 12 months of ibrutinib treatment. The chain recombines TRBV11-1 with TRBJ2-3; D gene uncertain. The receptor comes from a human donor with chronic lymphocytic leukemia. The CDR3 spells CASSPGPRDTQYF. In DNA form, the CDR3 reads TGTGCCAGCAGCCCTGGCCCCCGGGATACGCAGTATTTT.